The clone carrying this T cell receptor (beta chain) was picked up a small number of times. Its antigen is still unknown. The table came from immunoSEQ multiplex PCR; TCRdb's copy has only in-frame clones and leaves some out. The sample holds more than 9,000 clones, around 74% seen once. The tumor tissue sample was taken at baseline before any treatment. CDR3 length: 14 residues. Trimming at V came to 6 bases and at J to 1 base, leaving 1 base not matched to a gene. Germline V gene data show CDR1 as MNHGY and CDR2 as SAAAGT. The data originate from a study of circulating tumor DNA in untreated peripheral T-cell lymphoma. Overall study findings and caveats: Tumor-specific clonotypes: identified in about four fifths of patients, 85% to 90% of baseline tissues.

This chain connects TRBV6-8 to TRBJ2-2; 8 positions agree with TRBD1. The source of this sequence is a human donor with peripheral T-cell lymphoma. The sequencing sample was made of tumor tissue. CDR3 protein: CASRGQGNTGELFF. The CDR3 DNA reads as TGTGCCAGCAGAGGACAGGGGAACACCGGGGAGCTGTTTTTT.